Each of the 10 T cell receptor beta chains below was sequenced from the same sample in a study of beta chain features in type 1 diabetes. The investigators reverse transcribed all of the isolated RNA, so they sequenced expressed TCRB transcripts. Data came from immunoSEQ multiplex PCR; TCRdb stores just in-frame clones and leaves some out. The sample holds 810,000 or so clones; 17% are singletons and the top ten take 0.023%. The sequencing sample was made of naive CD4+ T cells from blood. Receptors originate from a woman aged 18-35 years in good health.

Only a few counts were recorded for this clone. Other nucleotide sequences from this sample produce the same CDR3. The chain couples TRBV28 to TRBJ2-7; D gene ambiguous. Germline V lookup: CDR1 MDHEN, CDR2 SYDVKM. The CDR3 length is 12 residues. Trimming removed 2 bases from V and 3 bases from J, with 5 bases in between. The chain's CDR3 is CASSLNIYEQYF. The CDR3 coding sequence is TGTGCCAGCAGTTTAAATATCTACGAGCAGTACTTC.

This clone has only a few counts. V gene TRBV11-3 combines with J gene TRBJ2-1; no reliable D call. Germline V lookup: CDR1 SGHNT, CDR2 YENEEA. V lost 2 bases and J lost 5, with 10 bases in between. The CDR3 has 14 residues. The CDR3 here is CASSLTRIHNEQFF. Written as DNA, the CDR3 is TGTGCCAGCAGCTTAACCAGGATCCACAATGAGCAGTTCTTC.

The chain links TRBV9 to TRBJ1-3; D is uncertain. Deletions cut 0 bases from V and 0 bases from J, with 16 bases between. CDR1 SGDLS and CDR2 YYNGEE come from the germline V gene. The CDR3 consists of 18 residues. CDR3 protein: CASSVAAFGGNSGNTIYF. In DNA, the CDR3 is TGTGCCAGCAGCGTAGCAGCGTTTGGCGGAAACTCTGGAAACACCATATATTTT. Variable domain in full (rest from reference TRBV9 and TRBJ1-3): DSGVTQTPKHLITATGQRVTLRCSPRSGDLSVYWYQQSLDQGLQFLIQYYNGEERAKGNILERFSAQQFPDLHSELNLSSLELGDSALYFCASSVAAFGGNSGNTIYFGEGSWLTVV.

In this sample, this clone turned up once. V usage is TRBV4-3 and J usage is TRBJ1-3; a weak D match, TRBD1 (5 bases). The CDR3 spans 15 residues. Germline assignment: CDR1 LGHNA and CDR2 YSLEER. V was clipped by 3 bases and J by 8 bases, with 17 bases between them. CDR3 DNA: TGCGCCAGCAGCCAGAGCCGGGGCAGGATGGACACCATATATTTT. Translating gives CASSQSRGRMDTIYF.

The chain links TRBV4-1 to TRBJ2-6; 9 nucleotides align to TRBD1. The length of the CDR3 is 20 residues. Germline V gives CDR1 MGHRA, CDR2 YSYEKL. V was clipped by 2 bases and J by 0 bases; unmatched bases: 11. CDR3 coding DNA: TGCGCCAGCAGCCAACGCAGGACAGGGGCTAACCACTCTGGGGCCAACGTCCTGACTTTC. It encodes CASSQRRTGANHSGANVLTF.

The chain is built from TRBV7-3 and TRBJ2-7; D is unresolved. This CDR3 contains 13 residues. Germline values: CDR1 SGHTA, CDR2 FQGTGA. The V and J ends lost 3 bases and 9 bases respectively, with 15 bases between them. The CDR3 DNA reads as TGTGCCAGCAGCTTGATCACCGCGGAGTTGCAGTACTTC. Translated, it gives CASSLITAELQYF.

This clone was seen a handful of times. The rearrangement uses TRBV7-2 and TRBJ2-3; 7 nucleotides align to TRBD2. CDR3 length equals 13 residues. The junction had 5 bases not matched to a gene; V was cut back by 5 bases and J by 6 bases. Germline V gives CDR1 SGHTA, CDR2 FQGNSA. The CDR3 region is CASSPGGADTQYF. The CDR3 DNA reads as TGTGCCAGCAGCCCGGGAGGAGCGGATACGCAGTATTTT. Combining the CDR3 with reference TRBV7-2 and TRBJ2-3 gives the whole variable domain GAGVSQSPSNKVTEKGKDVELRCDPISGHTALYWYRQSLGQGLEFLIYFQGNSAPDKSGLPSDRFSAERTGGSVSTLTIQRTQQEDSAVYLCASSPGGADTQYFGPGTRLTVL.

The chain recombines TRBV11-2 with TRBJ1-4; 8 nucleotides agree with TRBD1. CDR1 is SGHAT and CDR2 is FQNNGV in the germline V gene. The ends lost 5 bases at V and 6 bases at J; junction bases unmatched: 14. This CDR3 is built from 17 residues. This CDR3 is CASSASHIDRGYEKLFF. The CDR3 bases are TGTGCCAGCAGCGCTAGCCATATCGACAGGGGATATGAAAAACTGTTTTTT.

This clone appeared a few times. The gene calls are TRBV21-1 and TRBJ2-3; no DNA check was done on the table's D call, TRBD1. TRBV21-1 counts as a pseudogene. The length of the CDR3 is 14 residues. DNA of the CDR3: TGTGCCAGCAGCGGGGCCGGAAGCACAGATACGCAGTATTTT. This gives the protein CASSGAGSTDTQYF.

The chain links TRBV9 to TRBJ2-3; TRBD2 is a possible D gene (7 bases). With 3 bases removed from V and 2 bases from J, the gap between germline ends came to 13 bases. CDR3 length: 15 amino acids. From germline, CDR1 is SGDLS and CDR2 YYNGEE. The CDR3 DNA is TGTGCCAGCAGCGCGGGGGGCGGAAACACAGATACGCAGTATTTT. Residues: CASSAGGGNTDTQYF.